This passage covers 19 T cell receptor beta chains from one sample sequenced in a study of regulatory T cells in long-lasting Graves disease. Described time point: newly diagnosed GD, antithyroid drugs for less than 3 months. Construction of the TCR library relied on RNA isolated from PBMCs. Arm-PCR of CDR3 regions with iRepertoire HTBI primers generated TCR beta libraries. TCRdb called the multiplex PCR reads again in MiXCR, with one record for every CDR3 protein. Of 380,000 or so distinct CDR3 sequences in the sample, roughly 16% were seen once. These data were likewise used in another study, on T cells in Graves' hyperthyroidism and ophthalmopathy.

The input for sequencing was peripheral blood mononuclear cells (PBMCs), taken at new diagnosis, from a patient treated with antithyroid drugs. These receptors were collected from a woman aged 18 to 35 with Graves disease.

There are many counts of this clonotype. The V and J genes are TRBV5-1 and TRBJ1-3; no firm D call. This CDR3 spans 14 amino acids. V lost 0 bases and J 4 bases, leaving 8 bases between the germline ends. Germline V gene sequence: CDR1 SGHRS, CDR2 YFSETQ. The chain's CDR3 is CASSLDAGGNTIYF. In DNA form, the CDR3 reads TGCGCCAGCAGCTTGGATGCCGGAGGAAACACCATATATTTT.

This clonotype was seen repeatedly, ten times or more. This sequence joins TRBV5-4 and TRBJ1-2; D gene ambiguous. Germline V CDR1 and CDR2: SGHNT, YYREEE (reference sequence). The CDR3 is 13 amino acids. Deletions cut 6 bases from V and 11 bases from J, with 20 bases between. The CDR3 here is CASTSLPIRWYTF. For the CDR3, the DNA is TGTGCCAGCACTTCCCTACCCATACGCTGGTACACCTTC.

V and J are TRBV3-1 and TRBJ1-3, with D possibly being TRBD1 (6 bases). Germline V lookup: CDR1 LGHDT, CDR2 YNNKEL (reference sequence). The CDR3 loop spans 16 amino acids. Trimming left V 2 bases short and J 4 bases short, with 15 bases between. The CDR3 DNA is TGTGCCAGCAGCCAACAAACAGGGTTTTCCGGAAACACCATATATTTT. It is translated as CASSQQTGFSGNTIYF.

This clonotype appeared many times. The CDR3 region has the DNA TGTGCCAGCAGTGAAGCACGAGGGACCGGGGAGCTGTTTTTT. Amino acid sequence: CASSEARGTGELFF. The rearrangement uses TRBV2 and TRBJ2-2; maybe TRBD2 (5 bases). Germline V lookup: CDR1 SNHLY, CDR2 FYNNEI. This CDR3 spans 14 amino acids. Trimming pared 0 bases from V and 5 bases from J, leaving 7 bases between.

For the CDR3, the DNA is TGTGCCAGCACCAGGAAGCTTAACAATGAGCAGTTCTTC. As protein: CASTRKLNNEQFF. V gene TRBV6-1 combines with J gene TRBJ2-1; no definite D call. The V gene lost 7 bases and the J gene lost 5 bases, with 12 bases spanning the gap. This CDR3 region has 13 residues. Per germline, CDR1 MNHNS and CDR2 SASEGT.

Concerning this clonotype: A much larger clone lies a single base off, so this may be a read error. The chain is built from TRBV11-2 and TRBJ1-6; 8 positions agree with TRBD1. Per the germline V gene, CDR1 is SGHAT and CDR2 is FQNNGV. The CDR3 length is 15 residues. CDR3 nucleotide sequence: TGTGCCAGCAGCTTGTGGGGACAGGATAATTCACCCCCCCACTTT. Translating it yields CASSLWGQDNSPPHF.

This clonotype was observed at least ten times. The chain has TRBV30 and TRBJ1-2; D not certain. Per germline, CDR1 GTSNPN and CDR2 SVGIG (reference sequence). This CDR3 comprises 13 residues. Trimming removed 3 bases at V and 2 bases at J, with 10 bases between. Here the CDR3 reads CAWRDRRNYGYTF. The CDR3 bases are TGTGCCTGGAGGGATAGACGGAACTATGGCTACACCTTC.

The chain uses TRBV10-3 and TRBJ2-7; D unclear. The CDR3 contains 11 residues. Trimming stripped 6 bases from V and 12 bases from J, with 15 bases between. Germline V lookup: CDR1 ENHRY, CDR2 SYGVKD. The DNA of the CDR3 is TGTGCCATCAGCCCTGGGCGCGGTTTGTACTTC. This translates into CAISPGRGLYF.

This clonotype was counted ten times or more. The chain has TRBV12-3 or TRBV12-4 and TRBJ1-1; D gene ambiguous. Trimming cost V 3 bases and J 3 bases, with 5 bases left between them. The CDR3 is 12 amino acids. The CDR3 nucleotides read TGTGCCAGCAGTTTTGGGTACACTGAAGCTTTCTTT. It translates to CASSFGYTEAFF.

This clonotype was picked up a small number of times. The chain recombines TRBV5-4 with TRBJ2-1; D gene uncertain. The V gene's germline CDR1 is SGHNT and CDR2 YYREEE (reference sequence). Trimming pared 4 bases from V and 7 bases from J, leaving 6 bases between. The CDR3 spans 11 residues. CDR3 nucleotides: TGTGCCAGCAGCGTCGTTAATGAGCAGTTCTTC. Amino acids: CASSVVNEQFF. The full variable domain, rest sourced from reference TRBV5-4 and TRBJ2-1, is ETGVTQSPTHLIKTRGQQVTLRCSSQSGHNTVSWYQQALGQGPQFIFQYYREEENGRGNFPPRFSGLQFPNYSSELNVNALELDDSALYLCASSVVNEQFFGPGTRLTVL.

In its sample, this clonotype was seen a few times. The V and J genes are TRBV19 and TRBJ1-1; D unresolved. Trimming left V 1 base short and J 5 bases short, with 11 bases between. Germline V CDR1 and CDR2: LNHDA, SQIVND (reference sequence). There are 14 residues in the CDR3. The CDR3 sequence: CASSIGGKATEAFF. DNA for the CDR3: TGTGCCAGTAGTATAGGAGGTAAAGCGACTGAAGCTTTCTTT.

The sample holds many counts of this clonotype. CDR3 sequence: CAVNRAGGNEQFF. CDR3 DNA: TGTGCCGTCAACCGAGCGGGGGGAAATGAGCAGTTCTTC. The rearrangement uses TRBV18 and TRBJ2-1, with 9 bases lining up with TRBD2. Germline lookup yields CDR1 KGHSH and CDR2 LQKENI. J lost 7 bases, V lost 11 bases, and 9 bases had no gene match. This CDR3 is 13 amino acids long. Full variable domain (rest looked up from reference TRBV18 and TRBJ2-1): NAGVMQNPRHLVRRRGQEARLRCSPMKGHSHVYWYRQLPEEGLKFMVYLQKENIIDESGMPKERFSAEFPKEGPSILRIQQVVRGDSAAYFCAVNRAGGNEQFFGPGTRLTVL.

In this sample, this clonotype turned up once. The chain is built from TRBV20-1 and TRBJ2-5; perhaps TRBD2 as D (5 bases). The CDR3 totals 15 residues. The V end lost 0 bases, the J end lost 3 bases, and 14 bases lay between the germline ends. From germline, CDR1 is DFQATT and CDR2 SNEGSKA (reference sequence). As DNA, the CDR3 is TGCAGTGCTAGAGATTTACAGAGGGTAAAAGAGACCCAGTACTTC. Translating gives CSARDLQRVKETQYF.

CDR3 region: CASSRPVTAEAFF. CDR3 coding DNA: TGTGCCAGCAGCCGACCCGTTACGGCTGAAGCTTTCTTT. V usage is TRBV7-9 and J usage is TRBJ1-1; D not certain. The CDR3 consists of 13 residues. Between the trimmed V and J ends, which lost 5 bases and 6 bases, there was a span of 13 bases. The V gene's germline CDR1 is SEHNR and CDR2 FQNEAQ (reference sequence). Using reference TRBV7-9 and TRBJ1-1 for the parts outside the CDR3, the full variable domain is DTGVSQNPRHKITKRGQNVTFRCDPISEHNRLYWYRQTLGQGPEFLTYFQNEAQLEKSRLLSDRFSAERPKGSFSTLEIQRTEQGDSAMYLCASSRPVTAEAFFGQGTRLTVV.

Here the CDR3 reads CASSGGQGTYNEQFF. CDR3 bases: TGTGCCAGCAGCGGGGGACAGGGGACCTACAATGAGCAGTTCTTC. This chain joins TRBV7-2 and TRBJ2-1; 10 positions agree with TRBD1. This CDR3 comprises 15 residues. Germline CDR1 SGHTA, CDR2 FQGNSA. J gave up 2 bases and V 5 bases, and 3 bases lay outside the gene matches.

A remark on this clonotype: A read error may explain this, as a much larger clone is one base away. This chain connects TRBV29-1 to TRBJ2-5; D may be TRBD1 or TRBD2 (5 bases each). CDR3 length equals 14 residues. Germline assignment: CDR1 SQVTM and CDR2 ANQGSEA. CDR3 residues: CSIERGGLVETQYF. The CDR3 DNA reads TGCAGCATTGAGAGGGGCGGATTAGTTGAGACCCAGTACTTC.

The rearrangement joins TRBV10-2 to TRBJ1-2, with D possibly being TRBD1 (6 bases). The CDR3 has 12 amino acids. Germline V gives CDR1 WSHSY, CDR2 SAAADI. The V end lost 6 bases, the J end lost 6 bases, and 11 bases lay between the germline ends. CDR3 region: CASRRTEDGYTF. CDR3 nucleotides: TGCGCCAGCAGACGGACAGAGGATGGCTACACCTTC.

This clonotype was observed many times. The chain employs TRBV3-1 and TRBJ1-2; D might be TRBD1 (5 bases). From germline, CDR1 is LGHDT and CDR2 YNNKEL (reference sequence). The length of the CDR3 is 15 residues. The V end lost 4 bases, the J end lost 3 bases, and 15 bases lay between the germline ends. The CDR3 region has the DNA TGTGCCAGCAGCCCACCGGCGGGACGAGACTATGGCTACACCTTC. Amino acid sequence: CASSPPAGRDYGYTF.

This clonotype came up many times. The chain recombines TRBV3-1 with TRBJ2-7; D remains unclear. This CDR3 is built from 14 residues. Trimming pared 1 base from V and 1 base from J, leaving 8 bases between. Germline loops: CDR1 LGHDT, CDR2 YNNKEL (reference sequence). Here the CDR3 DNA reads TGTGCCAGCAGCCAAGGTGTCAGTTCCTACGAGCAGTACTTC. Translating gives CASSQGVSSYEQYF.